These 24 T cell receptor beta chains were all obtained from the same sample, sequenced in a study of tumor-infiltrating lymphocytes in primary liver carcinoma. TCR beta cDNA was reverse-transcribed from about 0.45 ug of total RNA. The reaction used a constant-region primer and ProtoScript II reverse transcriptase. Libraries covering TCR beta were generated through three nested multiplex PCR rounds (using a slightly modified ARM-PCR). Forward primers for TRBV1-TRBV30 and a C-beta reverse primer served the first two PCR rounds, at approximately 10 cycles each. TCRdb called the multiplex PCR reads again in MiXCR, with one record for every CDR3 protein. The sample holds around 170,000 distinct CDR3 sequences, less than 65% seen once. It was unsorted whole blood that yielded blood RNA, and germline DNA was also extracted. The sequenced sample consisted of peripheral blood. These receptors all stem from a man in his forties or fifties with primary liver carcinoma and hepatitis B virus infection.

The J gene is TRBJ2-7, the V gene TRBV12-3 or TRBV12-4; D call uncertain. The V and J ends lost 4 bases and 2 bases respectively, with 6 bases between them. The CDR3 is 12 residues long. The CDR3 DNA sequence: TGTGCCAGCAGTTACGAGGCCTACGAGCAGTACTTC. Its translation is CASSYEAYEQYF.

This chain uses TRBV11-2 with TRBJ2-5, with 7 bases aligning to TRBD2. Germline CDR1 and CDR2: SGHAT and FQNNGV. This CDR3 spans 16 amino acids. CDR3 amino acids: CVSRLGLAVLLETQYF. In nucleotides, the CDR3 is TGTGTAAGCAGACTTGGCCTAGCGGTATTGTTAGAGACCCAGTACTTC.

The table lists this clonotype with a count of one. The chain couples TRBV5-6 to TRBJ2-1; a weak D match, TRBD2 (6 bases). Germline CDR1 reads SGHDT; CDR2 reads YYEEEE. Trimming removed 1 base at V and 6 bases at J, with 11 bases between. This CDR3 region has 14 residues. The DNA of the CDR3 is TGTGCCAGCAGCTTGTGGCTAGCGCTCAATGAGCAGTTCTTC. Its protein is CASSLWLALNEQFF.

The chain couples TRBV4-1 to TRBJ2-7, with a possible D match to TRBD1 (6 bases). Germline V gene sequence: CDR1 MGHRA, CDR2 YSYEKL. V was shortened by 4 bases and J by 2 bases, with 9 bases between the two germline ends. CDR3 length: 13 residues. Written as DNA, the CDR3 is TGCGCCAGCAGCCTCCGGGACACCTACGAGCAGTACTTC. It specifies CASSLRDTYEQYF.

This clonotype came up a few times. J is TRBJ2-1 and V is TRBV5-6; D call uncertain. V lost 4 bases and J lost 4, with 18 bases in between. The CDR3 totals 16 residues. Germline loops: CDR1 SGHDT, CDR2 YYEEEE. This chain's CDR3 is CASSPRTSSKYNEQFF. CDR3 nucleotides: TGTGCCAGCAGCCCCCGCACGAGCTCCAAATACAATGAGCAGTTCTTC.

This clonotype came up once. The V gene is TRBV2, the J gene TRBJ1-5; possibly TRBD1 for D (5 bases). Germline V gives CDR1 SNHLY, CDR2 FYNNEI. Trimming took 6 bases from V and 0 from J, leaving 12 bases between them. This CDR3 contains 15 residues. Written as DNA, the CDR3 is TGTGCCAGCAGGGGGGACGGTTTTAGCAATCAGCCCCAGCATTTT. Translated: CASRGDGFSNQPQHF.

This chain connects TRBV23-1 to TRBJ2-7; D might be TRBD2 (6 bases). TRBV23-1 is assigned to the ORF class and has an uncertain function. CDR3 size: 14 residues. The V end lost 6 bases, the J end lost 3 bases, and 15 bases lay between the germline ends. The CDR3 region has the DNA TGCGCCAGCAGCCGCCCCAGACTAGTCTACGAGCAGTACTTC. Its translation is CASSRPRLVYEQYF.

The chain joins TRBV12-3 or TRBV12-4 to TRBJ2-6, with D hard to call. Trimming removed 5 bases from V and 0 bases from J, with 26 bases in between. CDR3 length equals 21 residues. The CDR3 spells CASSRTRLVPGRASGANVLTF. CDR3 in DNA: TGTGCCAGCAGTCGGACCCGATTAGTCCCCGGTCGGGCCTCTGGGGCCAACGTCCTGACTTTC.

The sample holds many counts of this clonotype. The chain carries TRBV10-3 and TRBJ2-1, with 10 bases lining up with TRBD2. Germline V gives CDR1 ENHRY, CDR2 SYGVKD. The CDR3 sequence is 15 residues long. V lost 6 bases and J lost 5; bases outside the gene matches: 7. The CDR3 coding sequence is TGTGCCATCAGGCCTAGCGGGAGAGGCGACAATGAGCAGTTCTTC. Its protein product is CAIRPSGRGDNEQFF.

On this clonotype itself: This clone may be a read error of a much larger clone one base away. In DNA, the CDR3 is TGCAGTGCTAGAGATGATGCTAGCGGAGCTTTTAACACCGGGGAGCTGTTTTTT. Its protein is CSARDDASGAFNTGELFF. The chain employs TRBV20-1 and TRBJ2-2, with 7 bases aligning to TRBD2. There are 18 residues in the CDR3. The junction had 12 bases not matched to a gene; V was cut back by 0 bases and J by 2 bases. Per germline, CDR1 DFQATT and CDR2 SNEGSKA (reference sequence).

This clonotype has a handful of counts. Given a much more abundant clone one base away, this may be a read error. This chain uses TRBV11-2 with TRBJ1-2; D unclear. CDR3 length: 13 residues. Germline V gene data show CDR1 as SGHAT and CDR2 as FQNNGV. The CDR3 protein is CASSPPESYDYTF. CDR3 DNA sequence: TGTGCCAGCAGCCCTCCGGAGTCCTATGACTACACCTTC.

As regards this clonotype: At one end the junction does not follow the germline gene, possibly because of a read error. The chain employs TRBV5-4 and TRBJ2-2; tentatively, D is TRBD2 (6 bases). This CDR3 has 17 amino acids. Germline CDR1 reads SGHNT; CDR2 reads YYREEE (reference sequence). CDR3 DNA: TGTGCTAGCAGCCCCGAAGCGGCGGGAAGGGACACCGGGGAGCTGTTTTTT. Its translation: CASSPEAAGRDTGELFF.

Points on this clonotype: This may be a read error, as it is one base from a much larger clone. CDR3 in DNA: TGTGCCAGCAGCTTAGGGGATGGGGACACCGGGGAGCTGTTTTTT. Translating gives CASSLGDGDTGELFF. The chain recombines TRBV11-2 with TRBJ2-2; D not certain. With 1 base removed from V and 3 bases from J, the gap between germline ends came to 9 bases. The CDR3 runs 15 residues. Germline CDR1 and CDR2: SGHAT and FQNNGV.

As regards this clonotype: Possible read error: a much larger clone is one base away. The genes are TRBV29-1 and TRBJ1-2; D unclear. Germline V gene data show CDR1 as SQVTM and CDR2 as ANQGSEA. The CDR3 contains 10 residues. The CDR3 DNA reads TGCACCGTTGAGGGCTATGGCTACACCTTC. This codes for CTVEGYGYTF. Drawing the rest from reference TRBV29-1 and TRBJ1-2, the complete variable domain is SAVISQKPSRDICQRGTSLTIQCQVDSQVTMMFWYRQQPGQSLTLIATANQGSEATYESGFVIDKFPISRPNLTFSTLTVSNMSPEDSSIYLCTVEGYGYTFGSGTRLTVV.

For this clonotype: One end of the junction is discordant with germline, which a read error may explain. The rearrangement joins TRBV6-5 to TRBJ1-1, with a possible D match to TRBD1 (5 bases). The CDR3 length is 14 residues. CDR1 and CDR2 (germline): MNHEY, SVGAGI. The CDR3 DNA is TGTGCCAGCAGTTACGGGGGGACTAACACTGAAGTTTTCTTT. Translation gives CASSYGGTNTEVFF.

Remarks on this clonotype: An end of the junction does not agree with germline; a read error may underlie this. The CDR3 DNA sequence: TGTGCCACGGAATTTTCTGGGGTCAACGTCCTGACTTTC. Its protein is CATEFSGVNVLTF. This rearrangement joins TRBV11-2 to TRBJ2-6; D not certain. Per the germline V gene, CDR1 is SGHAT and CDR2 is FQNNGV. The CDR3 totals 13 residues.

This clonotype was seen a handful of times. The CDR3 sequence: CASSLGTSGELFF. CDR3 nucleotides: TGTGCCAGCAGTTTGGGGACTAGCGGGGAGCTGTTTTTT. The J gene is TRBJ2-2, the V gene TRBV12-3 or TRBV12-4, with 8 bases aligning to TRBD2. The V and J ends lost 3 bases and 7 bases, in that order; junction bases with no gene match: 1. The CDR3 is 13 amino acids.

This clonotype was seen a handful of times. The chain has TRBV14 and TRBJ2-5; a possible D gene is TRBD1 (5 bases). The CDR3 has 13 residues. The V gene lost 5 bases and the J gene lost 5 bases, with 12 bases spanning the gap. Germline CDR1 reads SGHDN; CDR2 reads FVKESK. The CDR3 region is CASSSRVWETQYF. DNA for the CDR3: TGTGCCAGCAGCTCCAGGGTTTGGGAGACCCAGTACTTC.

The chain's CDR3 is CASSYRWNTEAFF. CDR3 in DNA: TGTGCCAGCAGTTACCGATGGAACACTGAAGCTTTCTTT. V usage is TRBV6-2 or TRBV6-3 and J usage is TRBJ1-1; D is undetermined. Between the trimmed V and J ends, which lost 2 bases and 1 base, there was a span of 5 bases. Germline lookup yields CDR1 MNHEY and CDR2 SVGEGT. The CDR3 has 13 residues.

This chain links TRBV11-1 with TRBJ2-2, with D possibly called TRBD1 or TRBD2 (6 bases each). The CDR3 totals 14 residues. Germline lookup yields CDR1 SGHAT and CDR2 FQDESV (reference sequence). V lost 7 bases, J lost 3 bases, and 12 bases lay in between. CDR3 nucleotide sequence: TGTGCCAGCACCAACAGGGAGGACACCGGGGAGCTGTTTTTT. Its protein is CASTNREDTGELFF.

The chain joins TRBV12-3 or TRBV12-4 to TRBJ2-1; TRBD1 aligns across 10 bases. This CDR3 contains 12 residues. V shed 5 bases, J shed 14 bases, and the junction held 6 bases outside the gene matches. Here the CDR3 reads CASSLDRGQEFF. CDR3 DNA sequence: TGTGCCAGCAGTCTCGACAGGGGGCAAGAGTTCTTC.

This clonotype was observed at least ten times. This rearrangement joins TRBV11-2 to TRBJ2-5; D is perhaps TRBD2 (7 bases). The length of the CDR3 is 14 residues. CDR1 and CDR2 (germline): SGHAT, FQNNGV. V lost 5 bases, J lost 7 bases, and 17 bases lay in between. CDR3 sequence reads: CASSPLEGGLTQYF. Written as DNA, the CDR3 is TGTGCCAGCAGCCCCCTGGAGGGGGGGTTGACCCAGTACTTC.

The chain has TRBV6-5 and TRBJ1-2; D perhaps matches TRBD1 (6 bases). This CDR3 is 13 amino acids long. Germline values: CDR1 MNHEY, CDR2 SVGAGI. Trimming took 9 bases from V and 0 from J, leaving 11 bases between them. The CDR3 spells CASKTGANYGYTF. CDR3 coding DNA: TGTGCCAGTAAGACAGGAGCTAACTATGGCTACACCTTC.

V and J are TRBV6-6 and TRBJ1-1; D unclear. Germline CDR1 MNHNY, CDR2 SVGAGI (reference sequence). The CDR3 contains 16 residues. The V end lost 1 base, the J end lost 1 base, and 13 bases lay between the germline ends. This CDR3 reads CASSYLRSVANTEAFF. CDR3 DNA sequence: TGTGCCAGCAGTTACTTGAGGTCCGTTGCGAACACTGAAGCTTTCTTT.